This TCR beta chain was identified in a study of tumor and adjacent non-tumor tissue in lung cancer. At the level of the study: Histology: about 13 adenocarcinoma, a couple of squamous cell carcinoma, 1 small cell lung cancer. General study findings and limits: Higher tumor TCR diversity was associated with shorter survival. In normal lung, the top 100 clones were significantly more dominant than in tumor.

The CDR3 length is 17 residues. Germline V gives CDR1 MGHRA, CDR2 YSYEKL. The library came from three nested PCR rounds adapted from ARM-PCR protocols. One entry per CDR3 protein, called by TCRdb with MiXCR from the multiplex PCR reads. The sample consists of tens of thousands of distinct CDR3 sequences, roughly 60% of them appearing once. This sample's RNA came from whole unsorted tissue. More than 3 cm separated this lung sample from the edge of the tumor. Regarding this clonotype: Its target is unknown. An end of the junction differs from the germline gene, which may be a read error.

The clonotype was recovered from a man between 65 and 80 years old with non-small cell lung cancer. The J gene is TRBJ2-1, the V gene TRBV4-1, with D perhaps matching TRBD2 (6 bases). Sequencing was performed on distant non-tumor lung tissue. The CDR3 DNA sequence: TGCACCAGCAGCCAAGATGGGGCAGGAGGGCCGGGTAATGAGCAGTTCTTC. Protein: CTSSQDGAGGPGNEQFF.